This entry features one T cell receptor beta chain sequence. These data are taken from a study of blood T cell repertoires in COVID-19. Study information: Both acute and convalescent COVID-19 samples were obtained from the United States, Italy and Spain.

As processed by the authors: It was from reference gene primer amplification that nucleated cell counts were estimated. TCRdb's copy holds only in-frame clones and misses some; the assay was immunoSEQ multiplex PCR. The V and J calls and clone size come from that table; D and trimming were worked out from the DNA. Found here are around 70,000 clones, 88% of them singletons; the top ten hold roughly 4.6%. The V end lost 0 bases, the J end lost 6 bases, and 12 bases lay between the germline ends. This CDR3 is built from 16 residues. Germline-derived CDR1 and CDR2 are LGHNA and YSLEER. The sample consisted of peripheral blood. V gene TRBV4-3 combines with J gene TRBJ1-6; TRBD1 is a possible D gene (6 bases). This TCR was sampled from a human donor in a cohort sampled during active COVID-19. Here the CDR3 DNA reads TGCGCCAGCAGCCAAGAAGGGGGACCGATTAATTCACCCCTCCACTTT. This encodes CASSQEGGPINSPLHF.